This record concerns one TCR beta chain sequence. This entry is derived from a study of blood T cells in healthy people across ages. Alongside a J-beta primer mix, a sample-barcoded 5' primer served in a second PCR lasting roughly 6 to 12 cycles. Each CDR3 protein gets one entry after TCRdb re-called the 5' RACE reads with MiXCR. The table has about 1.8 million distinct CDR3 sequences, 49% seen once. PBMCs were isolated at a quantity of at least 6.5 million per sample. The clonotype originates from a middle-aged woman in good health. The sample comprised blood.

As DNA, the CDR3 is TGTGCCAGCAGGCGGAGGGGGGAAGAGACCCAGTACTTC. This translates into CASRRRGEETQYF. The V and J genes are TRBV27 and TRBJ2-7; perhaps D is TRBD1 or TRBD2 (6 bases each). The end of the DNA is better explained by TRBJ2-5, so the J call may be wrong. CDR3 size: 13 residues. Looked up from germline, CDR1 is MNHEY and CDR2 is SMNVEV (reference sequence).